A single sample gave rise to the 23 T cell receptor beta chains below, sequenced in a study of blood T cell repertoires in COVID-19. Profiled with immunoSEQ multiplex PCR; TCRdb holds only in-frame clones, not every one. Among some 44,000 clones, around 90% were seen once, and the ten largest hold 15%. Material: peripheral blood. The receptors derive from a man aged 55 to 70 with active COVID-19.

The chain employs TRBV15 and TRBJ1-6; 12 bases match TRBD1. Germline lookup yields CDR1 LNHNV and CDR2 YYDKDF (reference sequence). The CDR3 covers 16 residues. J lost 9 bases, V lost 1 base, and 4 bases had no gene match. The CDR3 coding sequence is TGTGCCACCAGCAGAGGTCCGGGACAGGGGGCTTCACCCCTCCACTTT. This codes for CATSRGPGQGASPLHF.

The V call is TRBV15, the J call TRBJ1-1; 9 nucleotides agree with TRBD1. This CDR3 comprises 13 residues. Germline loops: CDR1 LNHNV, CDR2 YYDKDF (reference sequence). With V trimmed by 5 bases and J by 7 bases, 5 bases remained unmatched. CDR3 in amino acids: CATSRRQGGEAFF. Written as DNA, the CDR3 is TGTGCCACCAGCCGAAGACAGGGGGGTGAAGCTTTCTTT.

The chain joins TRBV4-1 to TRBJ1-2, with 7 bases lining up with TRBD1. Germline CDR1 reads MGHRA; CDR2 reads YSYEKL. With V trimmed by 0 bases and J by 7 bases, 11 bases remained unmatched. The CDR3 has 16 amino acids. CDR3 sequence: CASSQERTGGLFGYTF. The CDR3 coding sequence is TGCGCCAGCAGCCAAGAGAGGACAGGAGGGTTGTTTGGCTACACCTTC.

CDR3 nucleotides: TGCAGTGCCCTCTCCTACAATGAGCAGTTCTTC. Its protein product is CSALSYNEQFF. The chain couples TRBV20-1 to TRBJ2-1; D unclear. V shed 6 bases and J shed 0 bases, with 3 bases lying between them. The CDR3 is 11 residues long. Germline CDR1 reads DFQATT; CDR2 reads SNEGSKA (reference sequence).

The V and J genes are TRBV7-2 and TRBJ2-7, with a possible D match to TRBD2 (5 bases). The V gene lost 2 bases and the J gene lost 6 bases, with 17 bases spanning the gap. The V gene's germline CDR1 is SGHTA and CDR2 FQGNSA. The CDR3 covers 15 residues. The CDR3 sequence is CASSLQTRYGGEQYF. CDR3 coding DNA: TGTGCCAGCAGCTTACAAACTAGGTACGGAGGCGAGCAGTACTTC.

This clone was seen just once. This chain connects TRBV18 to TRBJ2-7, with TRBD2 matching over 7 bases. Germline CDR1 reads KGHSH; CDR2 reads LQKENI. The CDR3 extends over 12 amino acids. Germline trimming cut 6 bases from V and 6 bases from J; bases unmatched to any gene: 5. CDR3 in amino acids: CASSPGEGEQYF. CDR3 in DNA: TGTGCCAGCTCCCCGGGGGAGGGCGAGCAGTACTTC.

V is TRBV20-1 and J is TRBJ1-1; unclear D gene. V lost 3 bases, J lost 7 bases, and 6 bases lay in between. This CDR3 comprises 10 residues. From germline, CDR1 is DFQATT and CDR2 SNEGSKA (reference sequence). The CDR3 protein is CSASPYEAFF. The CDR3 region has the DNA TGCAGTGCTAGTCCGTATGAAGCTTTCTTT.

The J gene is TRBJ2-5, the V gene TRBV6-2 or TRBV6-3; TRBD1 agrees at 7 bases. CDR1 and CDR2 (germline): MNHEY, SVGEGT. V lost 2 bases and J lost 2; bases outside the gene matches: 8. CDR3 length: 16 residues. CDR3 amino acids: CASSYPADRVQETQYF. The CDR3, as DNA: TGTGCCAGCAGTTACCCCGCAGACAGGGTTCAAGAGACCCAGTACTTC.

CDR3 nucleotide sequence: TGTGCCAGCAGCTTGGGGGGGTCCAAAAACATTCAGTACTTC. Translation gives CASSLGGSKNIQYF. The V gene is TRBV11-3, the J gene TRBJ2-4, with 7 bases aligning to TRBD2. The CDR3 consists of 14 residues. The V segment lost 3 bases and the J segment 2 bases; nucleotides outside the gene matches: 1. Germline values: CDR1 SGHNT, CDR2 YENEEA.

This rearrangement joins TRBV3-1 (or the pseudogene TRBV3-2) to TRBJ1-5; no reliable D call. Germline V gives CDR1 LGHDT, CDR2 YNNKEL (reference sequence). CDR3 length: 17 residues. The V and J ends lost 1 base and 2 bases respectively, with 15 bases between them. The CDR3 sequence: CASSQGVVSAGNQPQHF. Written as DNA, the CDR3 is TGTGCCAGCAGCCAAGGAGTCGTGAGCGCGGGCAATCAGCCCCAGCATTTT.

The J gene is TRBJ1-5, the V gene TRBV15, with D possibly being TRBD1 (5 bases). This CDR3 has 14 residues. Germline V lookup: CDR1 LNHNV, CDR2 YYDKDF (reference sequence). V lost 5 bases and J lost 6, with 14 bases in between. This chain's CDR3 is CATSATGGIQPQHF. The CDR3 DNA is TGTGCCACCAGCGCAACGGGGGGAATTCAGCCCCAGCATTTT.

Only one count was recorded for this clone. The chain is built from TRBV5-6 and TRBJ2-1, with TRBD2 as a possible D gene (5 bases). Germline CDR1 reads SGHDT; CDR2 reads YYEEEE. The ends were cut back, 0 bases at V and 4 bases at J, with 11 bases in the middle. The CDR3 is 15 amino acids. The CDR3 region has the DNA TGTGCCAGCAGCTTGGGCTACCTAGCTTACAATGAGCAGTTCTTC. Translating gives CASSLGYLAYNEQFF.

The chain has TRBV4-1 and TRBJ2-5; 14 bases map to TRBD2. V gave up 4 bases and J gave up 4 bases; unmatched junction bases: 8. Germline-derived CDR1 and CDR2 are MGHRA and YSYEKL. This CDR3 comprises 17 residues. The CDR3 is CASSPTGLAGGGETQYF. The CDR3 nucleotides read TGCGCCAGCAGCCCCACTGGACTAGCGGGAGGAGGAGAGACCCAGTACTTC.

This clone was seen once. J is TRBJ2-1 and V is TRBV11-2, with 10 positions matching TRBD2. The length of the CDR3 is 17 residues. Trimming at V came to 2 bases and at J to 0 bases, leaving 4 bases not matched to a gene. The germline V gene has CDR1 SGHAT and CDR2 FQNNGV. The CDR3 DNA follows: TGTGCCAGCAGCTTAATGGGGACTAGCGTCTCCTACAATGAGCAGTTCTTC. Encoded protein: CASSLMGTSVSYNEQFF.

The chain uses TRBV5-1 and TRBJ2-7; unclear D gene. CDR1 and CDR2 from the germline V gene are SGHRS and YFSETQ. The CDR3 sequence is 14 residues long. V lost 0 bases and J 5 bases, leaving 12 bases between the germline ends. This CDR3 reads CASSLGQASDEQYF. The DNA of the CDR3 is TGCGCCAGCAGCTTGGGGCAGGCTTCCGACGAGCAGTACTTC. Combining the CDR3 with reference TRBV5-1 and TRBJ2-7 gives the whole variable domain KAGVTQTPRYLIKTRGQQVTLSCSPISGHRSVSWYQQTPGQGLQFLFEYFSETQRNKGNFPGRFSGRQFSNSRSEMNVSTLELGDSALYLCASSLGQASDEQYFGPGTRLTVT.

The gene calls are TRBV5-5 and TRBJ1-1, with unresolved D. With 3 bases removed from V and 2 bases from J, the gap between germline ends came to 14 bases. This CDR3 spans 15 amino acids. Germline-derived CDR1 and CDR2 are SGHKS and YYEKEE (reference sequence). CDR3 bases: TGTGCCAGCAGCTGGGAGGTGGCCTCCAACACTGAAGCTTTCTTT. Its translation is CASSWEVASNTEAFF.

This chain joins TRBV4-1 and TRBJ1-3; TRBD1 is a possible D gene (5 bases). V shed 0 bases and J shed 4 bases, with 13 bases lying between them. The CDR3 loop spans 16 amino acids. The germline CDR1 and CDR2 sequences are MGHRA and YSYEKL. The CDR3 nucleotides read TGCGCCAGCAGCCAAGATGGAGGGGTGAGGGGAAACACCATATATTTT. Encoded protein: CASSQDGGVRGNTIYF.

The J gene is TRBJ2-7, the V gene TRBV5-6, with a tentative D call TRBD1 (5 bases). The germline gives CDR1 SGHDT, CDR2 YYEEEE. V was pared by 2 bases and J by 3 bases, with 12 bases between. CDR3 size: 14 residues. The CDR3 bases are TGTGCCAGCAGCTTCCTAGGGGTGGACTACGAGCAGTACTTC. Translating it yields CASSFLGVDYEQYF.

The CDR3 spells CASQPAGGRVQEQYF. For the CDR3, the DNA is TGTGCCAGCCAGCCCGCGGGGGGGCGAGTGCAAGAGCAGTACTTC. The genes are TRBV2 and TRBJ2-7; 9 nucleotides match TRBD2. Germline CDR1 is SNHLY and CDR2 is FYNNEI. The CDR3 consists of 15 residues. V gave up 8 bases and J gave up 7 bases; unmatched junction bases: 15.

This clone was seen more than once but under ten times. The rearrangement joins TRBV27 to TRBJ1-1, with 9 nucleotides matching TRBD1. V dropped 0 bases and J dropped 4; count of bases not matched to a gene: 3. The germline V gene encodes CDR1 MNHEY and CDR2 SMNVEV (reference sequence). The CDR3 runs 15 residues. The CDR3 sequence is CASSLSGQGGTEAFF. The CDR3 DNA is TGTGCCAGCAGTTTATCGGGACAGGGCGGCACTGAAGCTTTCTTT.

This clone was detected once. The V gene is TRBV7-9, the J gene TRBJ2-5, with 8 bases fitting TRBD2. Germline trimming cut 5 bases from V and 2 bases from J; bases unmatched to any gene: 7. The CDR3 runs 15 residues. Germline CDR1 reads SEHNR; CDR2 reads FQNEAQ (reference sequence). The CDR3 sequence: CASSKRTSRQETQYF. The CDR3 DNA sequence: TGTGCCAGCAGCAAAAGGACTAGCAGACAAGAGACCCAGTACTTC.

The chain joins TRBV24-1 to TRBJ1-4; perhaps TRBD1 as D (5 bases). In germline, CDR1 is KGHDR, CDR2 SFDVKD. The CDR3 length is 16 residues. V shed 2 bases and J shed 5 bases, with 14 bases lying between them. The CDR3 protein is CATSDSGARWNEKLFF. The CDR3 nucleotides are TGTGCCACCAGTGATTCTGGGGCACGATGGAATGAAAAACTGTTTTTT.

The V and J genes are TRBV25-1 and TRBJ2-5; no firm D call. Germline CDR1 and CDR2: MGHDK and SYGVNS. V was clipped by 1 base and J by 2 bases, with 14 bases between them. CDR3 length: 16 residues. The CDR3 region has the DNA TGTGCCAGCAGTGAATCGCGAGGTCAAAAACAAGAGACCCAGTACTTC. Its protein is CASSESRGQKQETQYF.